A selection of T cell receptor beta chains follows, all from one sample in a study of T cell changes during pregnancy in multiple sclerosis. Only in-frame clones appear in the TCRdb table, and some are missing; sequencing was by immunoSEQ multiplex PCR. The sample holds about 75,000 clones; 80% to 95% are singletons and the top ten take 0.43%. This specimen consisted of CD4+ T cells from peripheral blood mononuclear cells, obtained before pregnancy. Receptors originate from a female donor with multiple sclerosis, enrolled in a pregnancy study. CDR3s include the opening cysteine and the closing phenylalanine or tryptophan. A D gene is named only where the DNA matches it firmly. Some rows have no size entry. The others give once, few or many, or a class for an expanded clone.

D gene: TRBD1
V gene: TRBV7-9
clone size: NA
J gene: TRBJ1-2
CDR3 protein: CASSQAGQGNNGYTF
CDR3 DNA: TGTGCCAGCAGCCAAGCCGGACAGGGCAACAATGGCTACACCTTC

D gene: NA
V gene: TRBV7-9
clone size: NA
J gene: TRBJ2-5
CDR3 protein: CASLPKDSRETQYF
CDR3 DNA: TGTGCCAGCCTCCCCAAGGACTCCCGGGAGACCCAGTACTTC

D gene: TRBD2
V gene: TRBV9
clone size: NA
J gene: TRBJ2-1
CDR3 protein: CASSVGTSGRYNEQFF
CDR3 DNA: TGTGCCAGCAGCGTAGGGACTAGCGGGAGGTACAATGAGCAGTTCTTC

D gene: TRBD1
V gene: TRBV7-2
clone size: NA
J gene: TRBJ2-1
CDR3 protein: CASSRKTGGWNNEQFF
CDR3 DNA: TGTGCCAGCAGCAGGAAGACAGGGGGCTGGAACAATGAGCAGTTCTTC

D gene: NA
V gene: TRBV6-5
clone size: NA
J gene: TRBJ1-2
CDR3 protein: CASSYAGPNYGYTF
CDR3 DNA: TGTGCCAGCAGTTACGCCGGTCCTAACTATGGCTACACCTTC

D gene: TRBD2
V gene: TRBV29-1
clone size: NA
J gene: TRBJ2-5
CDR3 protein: CSVGSKLAAKETQYF
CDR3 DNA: TGCAGCGTTGGAAGTAAGCTAGCGGCAAAAGAGACCCAGTACTTC

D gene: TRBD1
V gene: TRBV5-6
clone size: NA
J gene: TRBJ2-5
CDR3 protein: CASSFWDRALETQYF
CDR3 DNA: TGTGCCAGCAGCTTCTGGGACAGGGCGTTAGAGACCCAGTACTTC

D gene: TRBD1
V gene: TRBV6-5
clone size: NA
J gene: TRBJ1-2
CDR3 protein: CASSWDSNYGYTF
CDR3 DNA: TGTGCCAGCAGTTGGGACAGCAACTATGGCTACACCTTC

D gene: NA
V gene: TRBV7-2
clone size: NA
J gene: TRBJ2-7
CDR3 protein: CASSLAETSSYEQYF
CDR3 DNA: TGTGCCAGCAGCTTAGCGGAGACTAGTTCCTACGAGCAGTACTTC

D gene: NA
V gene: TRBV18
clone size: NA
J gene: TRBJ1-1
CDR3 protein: CASSPHEGNLGTEAFF
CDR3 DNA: TGTGCCAGCTCACCACATGAGGGAAATCTCGGCACTGAAGCTTTCTTT

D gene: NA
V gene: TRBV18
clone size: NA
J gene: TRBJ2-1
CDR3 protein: CASSPLKGMYNEQFF
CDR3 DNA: TGTGCCAGCTCACCACTGAAGGGGATGTACAATGAGCAGTTCTTC

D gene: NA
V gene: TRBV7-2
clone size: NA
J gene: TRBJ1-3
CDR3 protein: CASSRFTPRGLGGNTIYF
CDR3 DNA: TGTGCCAGCAGTCGATTTACTCCCAGGGGATTAGGTGGAAACACCATATATTTT

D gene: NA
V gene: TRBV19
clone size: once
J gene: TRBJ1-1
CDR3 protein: CASSGIMNTEAFF
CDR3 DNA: TGTGCCAGTAGTGGCATAATGAACACTGAAGCTTTCTTT

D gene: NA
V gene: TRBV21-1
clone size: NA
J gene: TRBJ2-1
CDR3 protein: CASSRQQGNEQFF
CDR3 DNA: TGTGCCAGCAGCCGTCAACAGGGCAATGAGCAGTTCTTC

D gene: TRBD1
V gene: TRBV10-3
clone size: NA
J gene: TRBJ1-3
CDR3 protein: CAISQGASGNTIYF
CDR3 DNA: TGTGCCATCAGTCAGGGGGCTTCAGGAAACACCATATATTTT

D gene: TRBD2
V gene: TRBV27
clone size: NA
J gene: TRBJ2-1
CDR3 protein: CASTYSGLARYNEQFF
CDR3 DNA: TGTGCCAGCACCTACTCCGGACTAGCGCGATACAATGAGCAGTTCTTC